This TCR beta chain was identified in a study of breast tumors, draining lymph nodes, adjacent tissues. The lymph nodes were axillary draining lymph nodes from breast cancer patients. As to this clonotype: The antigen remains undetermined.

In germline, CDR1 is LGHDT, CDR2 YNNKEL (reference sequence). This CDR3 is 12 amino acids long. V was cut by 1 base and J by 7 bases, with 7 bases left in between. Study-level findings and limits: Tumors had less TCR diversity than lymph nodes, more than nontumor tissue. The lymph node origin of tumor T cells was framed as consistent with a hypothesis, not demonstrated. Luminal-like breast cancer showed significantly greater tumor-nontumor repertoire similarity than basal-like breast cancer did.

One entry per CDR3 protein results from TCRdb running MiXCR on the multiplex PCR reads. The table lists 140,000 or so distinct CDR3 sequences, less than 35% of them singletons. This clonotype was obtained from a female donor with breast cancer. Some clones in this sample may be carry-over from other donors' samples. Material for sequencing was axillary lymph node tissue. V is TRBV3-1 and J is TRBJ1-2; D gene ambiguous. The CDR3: CASSQGRGGYTF. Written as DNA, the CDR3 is TGTGCCAGCAGCCAAGGTCGGGGTGGCTACACCTTC.